One sample yielded the 31 T cell receptor beta chains listed below, sequenced in a study of CD8 T cells in Susac syndrome (dated by TCRdb to between 2019 and 2020). Library prep was done by the immunoSEQ multiplex PCR assay. RNA was extracted using the RNeasy kit, and roughly 0.45 to 1 microgram was reverse transcribed with random hexamers. Clones were called with MiXCR by TCRdb after fastp trimmed the public reads at Q25, and only in-frame beta chains were retained. Each entry is one CDR3 protein sequence, shown with its most common DNA and genes. A total of about 120,000 distinct CDR3 sequences appear in this sample, approximately 90% of them only once. Approximately 0.12% of the sample rests with the top ten. Sample: CD8+ T cells from PBMCs. The receptors here all came from a human donor in good health.

The gene calls are TRBV29-1 and TRBJ2-6; 7 nucleotides agree with TRBD2. The CDR3 is 15 amino acids. Germline lookup yields CDR1 SQVTM and CDR2 ANQGSEA. With V trimmed by 6 bases and J by 2 bases, 7 bases remained unmatched. In DNA form, the CDR3 reads TGCAGCGTGGGGGGGGAGAGGGCTGGGGCCAACGTCCTGACTTTC. Its protein is CSVGGERAGANVLTF.

This chain links TRBV27 with TRBJ1-5, with TRBD1 identical over 7 bases. The V gene's germline CDR1 is MNHEY and CDR2 SMNVEV (reference sequence). V shed 6 bases and J 9 bases; nucleotides not matched to a gene: 11. This CDR3 contains 14 residues. CDR3 residues: CASSPDRAGWPQHF. CDR3 nucleotide sequence: TGTGCCAGCAGCCCCGACAGGGCGGGATGGCCCCAGCATTTT.

This clonotype appeared a few times. The chain joins TRBV3-1 to TRBJ2-3; TRBD2 agrees at 10 bases. Germline assignment: CDR1 LGHDT and CDR2 YNNKEL (reference sequence). This CDR3 contains 18 residues. With V trimmed by 3 bases and J by 0 bases, 9 bases remained unmatched. CDR3 loop: CASSHEAGGPSSTDTQYF. The DNA for the CDR3 is TGTGCCAGCAGCCACGAAGCGGGGGGGCCCTCTAGCACAGATACGCAGTATTTT.

The chain links TRBV5-4 to TRBJ2-2; 7 nucleotides match TRBD2. Per the germline V gene, CDR1 is SGHNT and CDR2 is YYREEE (reference sequence). This CDR3 spans 16 amino acids. V was pared by 4 bases and J by 2 bases, with 8 bases of the junction left unmatched. The CDR3 DNA sequence: TGTGCCAGCAGCCCTACTAGCGTCTCTAACACCGGGGAGCTGTTTTTT. Amino acid sequence: CASSPTSVSNTGELFF.

The chain employs TRBV3-1 and TRBJ2-1; D might be TRBD2 (6 bases). Germline values: CDR1 LGHDT, CDR2 YNNKEL (reference sequence). The CDR3 runs to 16 residues. V gave up 0 bases and J gave up 10 bases, with 19 bases separating them. The CDR3 nucleotides are TGTGCCAGCAGCCAAGATCCGCCCGTTAGGAGGGCAGAGCAGTTCTTC. As protein: CASSQDPPVRRAEQFF.

The gene calls are TRBV2 and TRBJ2-3; TRBD1 matches 7 bases. The CDR3 has 16 amino acids. Germline lookup yields CDR1 SNHLY and CDR2 FYNNEI. Losses at the gene ends were 6 bases for V and 1 base for J; bases not matched to a gene: 10. The CDR3 coding sequence is TGTGCCAGCAGGGAAAGAACAGGGGTAGGCACAGATACGCAGTATTTT. Its translation is CASRERTGVGTDTQYF.

CDR3 nucleotides: TGTGCCAGCAGATCGGGACATACTACCTACAATGAGCAGTTCTTC. It encodes CASRSGHTTYNEQFF. The chain couples TRBV6-5 to TRBJ2-1, with a weak D call TRBD1 (6 bases). Germline CDR1 MNHEY, CDR2 SVGAGI. Trimming shortened V by 6 bases and J by 2 bases, and 14 bases separated the two germline ends. CDR3 length: 15 residues.

The chain has TRBV7-3 and TRBJ2-1; D call uncertain. The germline V gene encodes CDR1 SGHTA and CDR2 FQGTGA. This CDR3 has 14 residues. Trimming took off 5 bases at V and 9 bases at J, with 17 bases between the two ends. CDR3 coding DNA: TGTGCCAGCAGCACCACACCCATAGGCGGTGAGCAGTTCTTC. Its protein is CASSTTPIGGEQFF.

The chain has TRBV7-2 and TRBJ1-1, with unresolved D. This CDR3 comprises 11 residues. Germline V CDR1 and CDR2: SGHTA, FQGNSA. V gave up 5 bases and J gave up 6 bases, with 7 bases separating them. CDR3 loop: CASSPRAEAFF. In nucleotides, the CDR3 is TGTGCCAGCAGCCCCCGAGCTGAAGCTTTCTTT.

V gene TRBV9 combines with J gene TRBJ2-1; the D is unclear. This CDR3 is built from 14 residues. The V gene's germline CDR1 is SGDLS and CDR2 YYNGEE. The ends were cut back, 2 bases at V and 3 bases at J, with 9 bases in the middle. DNA of the CDR3: TGTGCCAGCAGCGTGGAGATCGGCTACAATGAGCAGTTCTTC. This sequence encodes CASSVEIGYNEQFF.

V is TRBV19 and J is TRBJ2-6; tentatively, D is TRBD1 (6 bases). Germline V gives CDR1 LNHDA, CDR2 SQIVND (reference sequence). The CDR3 is 16 residues long. V lost 7 bases and J 2 bases, leaving 15 bases between the germline ends. The DNA of the CDR3 is TGTGCCAGTACCCAAAAGGGGGTCCCTGGGGCCAACGTCCTGACTTTC. Translating gives CASTQKGVPGANVLTF.

This clonotype was observed a single time. This sequence joins TRBV11-2 and TRBJ2-5; D may be TRBD2 (6 bases). The CDR3 sequence is 16 residues long. Per germline, CDR1 SGHAT and CDR2 FQNNGV. V dropped 5 bases and J dropped 9 bases, with 25 bases sitting between them. The CDR3 reads CASSRVSRAEGPPQYF. CDR3 DNA sequence: TGTGCCAGCAGCCGAGTTTCTAGGGCGGAGGGCCCGCCCCAGTACTTC.

The CDR3 spells CASSPTSSSYNEQFF. The CDR3 bases are TGTGCCAGCAGCCCGACATCGAGCTCCTACAATGAGCAGTTCTTC. The V and J genes are TRBV11-3 and TRBJ2-1; D is uncertain. There are 15 residues in the CDR3. CDR1 and CDR2 (germline): SGHNT, YENEEA. Trimming shortened V by 5 bases and J by 0 bases, and 11 bases separated the two germline ends.

The chain combines TRBV11-2 with TRBJ2-7; no definite D call. V lost 5 bases and J lost 12, with 20 bases in between. This CDR3 is built from 13 residues. Germline V CDR1 and CDR2: SGHAT, FQNNGV. The CDR3 loop reads CASSPSTVKDGYF. For the CDR3, the DNA is TGTGCCAGCAGCCCCTCTACGGTAAAAGACGGGTACTTC.

V is TRBV7-8 and J is TRBJ2-7; D assignment may be TRBD1 or TRBD2 (5 bases each). The germline CDR1 and CDR2 sequences are SGHVS and FQNEAQ. Trimming cost V 8 bases and J 1 base, with 12 bases left between them. The CDR3 is 13 amino acids. The CDR3 sequence: CASERGVSYEQYF. The CDR3 DNA reads TGTGCCAGCGAGAGAGGGGTGTCCTACGAGCAGTACTTC.

This chain joins TRBV7-9 and TRBJ1-5; tentative D call: TRBD1 (6 bases). Germline V gene sequence: CDR1 SEHNR, CDR2 FQNEAQ (reference sequence). CDR3 length equals 15 residues. V was pared by 5 bases and J by 2 bases, with 13 bases between. In DNA form, the CDR3 reads TGTGCCAGCAGCATTGCAGGGGAGGGCAATCAGCCCCAGCATTTT. Residues: CASSIAGEGNQPQHF.

This sequence joins TRBV18 and TRBJ1-5, with D perhaps TRBD1 (5 bases). Germline CDR1 is KGHSH and CDR2 is LQKENI. V was cut by 2 bases and J by 2 bases, with 13 bases left in between. There are 16 residues in the CDR3. The CDR3 spells CASSPGSQARNQPQHF. CDR3 nucleotides: TGTGCCAGCTCACCAGGTTCACAGGCCCGCAATCAGCCCCAGCATTTT.

The V gene is TRBV20-1, the J gene TRBJ2-2, with 8 positions matching TRBD1. Germline CDR1 and CDR2: DFQATT and SNEGSKA (reference sequence). J gave up 2 bases and V 1 base, and 3 bases lay outside the gene matches. The CDR3 spans 15 residues. The CDR3 nucleotides read TGCAGTGCTAGAGTTGGACAGGGTAACACCGGGGAGCTGTTTTTT. This sequence encodes CSARVGQGNTGELFF.

The rearrangement uses TRBV4-3 and TRBJ2-1; the D gene could be TRBD1 or TRBD2 (6 bases each). There are 13 residues in the CDR3. The germline V gene has CDR1 LGHNA and CDR2 YSLEER. With 2 bases removed from V and 6 bases from J, the gap between germline ends came to 8 bases. The CDR3 reads CASSQRGANEQFF. In nucleotides, the CDR3 is TGCGCCAGCAGCCAAAGGGGGGCCAATGAGCAGTTCTTC.

This clonotype was detected once. V and J are TRBV6-2 or TRBV6-3 and TRBJ1-1; D gene ambiguous. The germline V gene has CDR1 MNHEY and CDR2 SVGEGT. The CDR3 consists of 13 residues. Trimming cost V 4 bases and J 4 bases, with 10 bases left between them. The CDR3 protein is CASSLGQVTEAFF. The CDR3 DNA sequence: TGTGCCAGCAGTTTGGGTCAGGTCACTGAAGCTTTCTTT.

The V and J genes are TRBV4-3 and TRBJ2-5, with D perhaps matching TRBD2 (5 bases). Trimming cost V 0 bases and J 4 bases, with 12 bases left between them. The CDR3 is made up of 15 amino acids. Germline-derived CDR1 and CDR2 are LGHNA and YSLEER. As DNA, the CDR3 is TGCGCCAGCAGCCAAGACTCGGGGAAATCAGAGACCCAGTACTTC. This translates into CASSQDSGKSETQYF.

This clonotype was found once. The chain is built from TRBV11-3 and TRBJ2-1; 10 nucleotides agree with TRBD2. CDR1 and CDR2 (germline): SGHNT, YENEEA. The CDR3 totals 16 residues. V trimming: 1 base; J trimming: 6 bases; junction bases outside the gene matches: 6. The chain's CDR3 is CASSLGLAGGRNEQFF. CDR3 sequence (DNA): TGTGCCAGCAGCTTAGGGTTAGCGGGAGGACGCAATGAGCAGTTCTTC.

J is TRBJ2-1 and V is TRBV6-5; 9 nucleotides match TRBD2. From germline, CDR1 is MNHEY and CDR2 SVGAGI. Unmatched junction bases numbered 12, after V lost 6 bases and J lost 9 bases. CDR3 length: 15 residues. CDR3 residues: CASSLGLASSSEQFF. The CDR3 nucleotides read TGTGCCAGCAGCCTGGGACTAGCTAGCAGTTCTGAGCAGTTCTTC.

The genes are TRBV20-1 and TRBJ2-7; 7 nucleotides agree with TRBD1. From germline, CDR1 is DFQATT and CDR2 SNEGSKA (reference sequence). The CDR3 consists of 16 residues. Germline trimming cut 3 bases from V and 2 bases from J; bases unmatched to any gene: 13. The CDR3 loop is CSARGAGGRVTYEQYF. CDR3 bases: TGCAGTGCTAGGGGCGCAGGGGGAAGGGTAACCTACGAGCAGTACTTC.

The chain carries TRBV14 and TRBJ2-5; 7 bases fit TRBD2. J gave up 2 bases and V 4 bases, and 16 bases lay outside the gene matches. Germline loops: CDR1 SGHDN, CDR2 FVKESK. There are 18 residues in the CDR3. The CDR3 sequence: CASSRPPSGTITQETQYF. DNA for the CDR3: TGTGCCAGCAGCCGGCCGCCGAGCGGGACCATCACACAAGAGACCCAGTACTTC. The complete variable domain, with remaining parts taken from reference TRBV14 and TRBJ2-5, reads EAGVTQFPSHSVIEKGQTVTLRCDPISGHDNLYWYRRVMGKEIKFLLHFVKESKQDESGMPNNRFLAERTGGTYSTLKVQPAELEDSGVYFCASSRPPSGTITQETQYFGPGTRLLVL.

CDR3 sequence reads: CASSSPEGAGGIRSYEQYF. In DNA, the CDR3 is TGTGCCAGCAGCTCCCCAGAGGGAGCGGGAGGAATTAGGTCCTACGAGCAGTACTTC. The genes are TRBV7-2 and TRBJ2-7; 9 bases map to TRBD2. After removal of 4 bases from V and 1 base from J, the junction contained 17 bases not matched to a gene. The CDR3 has 19 amino acids. The V gene's germline CDR1 is SGHTA and CDR2 FQGNSA.

This rearrangement joins TRBV5-6 to TRBJ2-3; D unresolved. Germline V CDR1 and CDR2: SGHDT, YYEEEE. Deletions cut 2 bases from V and 4 bases from J, with 2 bases between. The CDR3 is 11 residues long. CDR3 sequence reads: CASSFADTQYF. The CDR3 DNA reads as TGTGCCAGCAGCTTCGCAGATACGCAGTATTTT.

A note on this clonotype: Compared with germline, one end of the junction differs, possibly owing to a read error. The genes are TRBV2 and TRBJ1-1, with D hard to call. CDR1 and CDR2 from the germline V gene are SNHLY and FYNNEI. The CDR3 is 10 amino acids. This CDR3 reads CASSDDYPVF. The CDR3 nucleotides are TGTGCCAGCAGTGACGATTATCCGGTCTTT.

The rearrangement joins TRBV19 to TRBJ2-2; unclear D gene. The CDR3 has 14 amino acids. In germline, CDR1 is LNHDA, CDR2 SQIVND (reference sequence). The V end lost 5 bases, the J end lost 2 bases, and 9 bases lay between the germline ends. In DNA, the CDR3 is TGTGCCAGTAGTTTAGGATACAACACCGGGGAGCTGTTTTTT. This encodes CASSLGYNTGELFF. Based on the CDR3 plus reference TRBV19 and TRBJ2-2, the full variable domain is DGGITQSPKYLFRKEGQNVTLSCEQNLNHDAMYWYRQDPGQGLRLIYYSQIVNDFQKGDIAEGYSVSREKKESFPLTVTSAQKNPTAFYLCASSLGYNTGELFFGEGSRLTVL.

V and J are TRBV13 and TRBJ2-1, with 11 positions matching TRBD1. In germline, CDR1 is PRHDT, CDR2 FYEKMQ (reference sequence). This CDR3 has 15 residues. The junction had 4 bases not matched to a gene; V was cut back by 0 bases and J by 9 bases. The CDR3 sequence is CASSLGGQGVGEQFF. The CDR3 DNA follows: TGTGCCAGCAGCTTAGGGGGACAGGGGGTGGGTGAGCAGTTCTTC.

The J gene is TRBJ1-3, the V gene TRBV5-4; D is undetermined. CDR1 and CDR2 from the germline V gene are SGHNT and YYREEE (reference sequence). The CDR3 contains 14 residues. The ends were cut back, 4 bases at V and 4 bases at J, with 12 bases in the middle. This CDR3 reads CASSAKESGNTIYF. In nucleotides, the CDR3 is TGTGCCAGCAGCGCCAAGGAGAGCGGAAACACCATATATTTT.